The following is a TCR beta chain sequence with its context. These data are taken from a study of shared T cell receptors in the human thymus. This CDR3 is built from 15 residues. CDR1 is SGHTA and CDR2 is FQGNSA in the germline V gene. The J segment lost 4 bases and the V segment lost 5 bases, leaving 10 bases of the junction unmatched. Assay: immunoSEQ multiplex PCR; the TCRdb copy retains only in-frame clones and omits some. The table records about 730,000 clones, roughly 85% of them present only once. These records were also assigned to another study, of human thymus T cells. That source adds: Thymic samples were excised during corrective heart operations.

The chain is built from TRBV7-2 and TRBJ1-2, with 7 bases fitting TRBD1. The sequencing input was thymocytes. The receptor was derived from a girl under three years old with a congenital heart defect. As DNA, the CDR3 is TGTGCCAGCAGCCCTAGGGGGGCAGGGGGCTATGGCTACACCTTC. Amino acids: CASSPRGAGGYGYTF.